Each of the 19 T cell receptor beta chains below was sequenced from the same sample in a study of CD8 T cells in Susac syndrome (dated by TCRdb to between 2017 and 2020). The method behind the library was the immunoSEQ multiplex PCR assay. RNA was extracted using the RNeasy kit, and about 0.45 to 1 ug of the RNA was reverse transcribed with random hexamers. TCRdb's own reprocessing of the public reads used fastp at Q25 and MiXCR and kept productive beta chains. Records with the same CDR3 protein are collapsed into one entry carrying the most frequent genes and DNA. In all, the sample holds roughly 80,000 distinct CDR3 sequences, and approximately 94% of those were seen once. About 0.5% of the sample is taken by the ten largest. The sequencing sample was made of CD8+ T cells from PBMCs. The receptors were gathered from a human donor with Susac syndrome.

This chain connects TRBV28 to TRBJ1-1; D not certain. This CDR3 region has 14 residues. The V end lost 3 bases, the J end lost 3 bases, and 11 bases lay between the germline ends. Germline lookup yields CDR1 MDHEN and CDR2 SYDVKM. CDR3 sequence: CASSLTSLYTEAFF. The CDR3 nucleotides are TGTGCCAGCAGTTTGACCAGTTTATACACTGAAGCTTTCTTT.

This rearrangement joins TRBV12-3 or TRBV12-4 to TRBJ1-3, with D possibly TRBD1 on 5 matching bases. The ends were cut back, 3 bases at V and 1 base at J, with 7 bases in the middle. The CDR3 spans 14 residues. The CDR3 reads CASSFRQSGNTIYF. The CDR3 DNA reads as TGTGCCAGCAGTTTTCGACAGTCTGGAAACACCATATATTTT.

This chain links TRBV27 with TRBJ1-5; 7 bases fit TRBD1. This CDR3 has 13 residues. V was pared by 6 bases and J by 6 bases, with 5 bases of the junction left unmatched. The germline V gene has CDR1 MNHEY and CDR2 SMNVEV (reference sequence). CDR3 amino acids: CASRPTGFQPQHF. DNA of the CDR3: TGTGCCAGCAGGCCGACAGGGTTTCAGCCCCAGCATTTT.

The J gene is TRBJ2-7, the V gene TRBV7-2, with 8 bases identical to TRBD2. CDR1 and CDR2 (germline): SGHTA, FQGNSA. V lost 5 bases and J lost 5; bases outside the gene matches: 5. CDR3 length: 13 amino acids. The chain's CDR3 is CASSPGGLDEQYF. The CDR3 DNA follows: TGTGCCAGCAGCCCGGGGGGGCTAGACGAGCAGTACTTC.

The CDR3 DNA sequence: TGTGCCAGCAGTGACCGCGGCCGAGCTGGCGGCACTGAAGCTTTCTTT. Translating gives CASSDRGRAGGTEAFF. The V gene is TRBV6-1, the J gene TRBJ1-1; the D is unclear. The CDR3 is made up of 16 amino acids. V lost 3 bases and J lost 4, with 18 bases in between. In germline, CDR1 is MNHNS, CDR2 SASEGT.

The J gene is TRBJ2-4, the V gene TRBV28; D remains unclear. V dropped 5 bases and J dropped 0 bases, with 8 bases sitting between them. This CDR3 is built from 14 residues. Germline V gene lookup returns CDR1 MDHEN and CDR2 SYDVKM. The CDR3 DNA reads TGTGCCAGCAGTGGAAGGGTAGCCAAAAACATTCAGTACTTC. It encodes CASSGRVAKNIQYF.

The chain recombines TRBV20-1 with TRBJ2-1; D is unresolved. V lost 1 base and J 3 bases, leaving 4 bases between the germline ends. Germline CDR1 is DFQATT and CDR2 is SNEGSKA (reference sequence). This CDR3 has 12 residues. The DNA of the CDR3 is TGCAGTGCTAGAGTGCGCTACAATGAGCAGTTCTTC. Its protein is CSARVRYNEQFF.

This clonotype was seen a single time. This chain joins TRBV20-1 and TRBJ1-5; 7 positions match TRBD1. This CDR3 spans 16 amino acids. Germline CDR1 reads DFQATT; CDR2 reads SNEGSKA (reference sequence). Unmatched junction bases numbered 6, after V lost 0 bases and J lost 1 base. CDR3 coding DNA: TGCAGTGCTAGAGATCTCGCAGGGGGAAGCAATCAGCCCCAGCATTTT. It specifies CSARDLAGGSNQPQHF.

The chain is built from TRBV7-6 and TRBJ1-1; no clear D. Trimming cost V 2 bases and J 7 bases, with 11 bases left between them. Germline V gives CDR1 SGHVS, CDR2 FNYEAQ. This CDR3 region has 13 residues. The CDR3 loop is CASSLRGKDEAFF. The CDR3 nucleotides read TGTGCCAGCAGCTTACGTGGAAAGGATGAAGCTTTCTTT.

The V gene is TRBV27, the J gene TRBJ2-6; 10 bases line up with TRBD2. CDR3 length: 18 amino acids. Germline assignment: CDR1 MNHEY and CDR2 SMNVEV (reference sequence). V shed 8 bases, J shed 2 bases, and the junction held 12 bases outside the gene matches. Written as DNA, the CDR3 is TGTGCCAGCCGACGAGCGGGGGGGCCGGGCGCTGGGGCCAACGTCCTGACTTTC. This encodes CASRRAGGPGAGANVLTF.

This chain links TRBV7-9 with TRBJ1-2; unclear D gene. Per the germline V gene, CDR1 is SEHNR and CDR2 is FQNEAQ (reference sequence). V lost 1 base to trimming and J lost 2 bases, with 5 bases between them. The CDR3 runs to 13 residues. CDR3 DNA: TGTGCCAGCAGCTTAGTGGGGAACTATGGCTACACCTTC. Translation: CASSLVGNYGYTF.

The V and J genes are TRBV6-1 and TRBJ2-7; the D is unclear. CDR3 length equals 13 residues. Germline V gives CDR1 MNHNS, CDR2 SASEGT. V gave up 8 bases and J gave up 7 bases, with 18 bases separating them. CDR3 in amino acids: CASVGYSLGEQYF. CDR3 DNA sequence: TGTGCCAGCGTTGGATACTCCTTGGGGGAGCAGTACTTC.

CDR3 in DNA: TGTGCCAGCAGTGAAGCGGGGGACACCGGGGAGCTGTTTTTT. Its protein is CASSEAGDTGELFF. The chain joins TRBV6-4 to TRBJ2-2; 8 bases map to TRBD2. CDR3 size: 14 residues. V was clipped by 3 bases and J by 3 bases; unmatched bases: 0. CDR1 is MRHNA, CDR2 SNTAGT, per germline.

The V and J genes are TRBV6-1 and TRBJ2-5, with 7 bases fitting TRBD2. Trimming cost V 4 bases and J 5 bases; bases outside gene matches: 19. The germline V gene has CDR1 MNHNS and CDR2 SASEGT. The CDR3 totals 18 residues. In DNA, the CDR3 is TGTGCCAGCAGTGGACCAGGCGGGGACTACCCCCGGGAGGAGACCCAGTACTTC. Its protein product is CASSGPGGDYPREETQYF.

CDR3 region: CASPPKGLGRPDNEQFF. The CDR3 DNA follows: TGTGCCAGCCCCCCCAAGGGACTCGGCCGCCCGGACAATGAGCAGTTCTTC. The rearrangement uses TRBV3-1 and TRBJ2-1, with D possibly matching TRBD2 (6 bases). The CDR3 loop spans 17 amino acids. With 8 bases removed from V and 5 bases from J, the gap between germline ends came to 25 bases. The germline CDR1 and CDR2 sequences are LGHDT and YNNKEL (reference sequence).

V is TRBV6-4 and J is TRBJ1-6; no definite D call. Trimming pared 2 bases from V and 6 bases from J, leaving 8 bases between. The CDR3 extends over 14 amino acids. The germline CDR1 and CDR2 sequences are MRHNA and SNTAGT. The CDR3 DNA sequence: TGTGCCAGCAGTGACCGACGGCCTAATTCACCCCTCCACTTT. Protein: CASSDRRPNSPLHF.

The chain links TRBV19 to TRBJ2-3; D is unresolved. Looked up from germline, CDR1 is LNHDA and CDR2 is SQIVND (reference sequence). This CDR3 has 12 residues. V shed 5 bases and J shed 2 bases, with 5 bases lying between them. As DNA, the CDR3 is TGTGCCAGTAGTTCCTACACAGATACGCAGTATTTT. Translation gives CASSSYTDTQYF.

The chain carries TRBV7-2 and TRBJ2-5; no clear D gene. CDR1 is SGHTA and CDR2 is FQGNSA in the germline V gene. V lost 3 bases, J lost 4 bases, and 15 bases lay in between. The CDR3 length is 15 residues. CDR3 in DNA: TGTGCCAGCAGCTTTGAGGATGGGGTGATAGAGACCCAGTACTTC. This gives the protein CASSFEDGVIETQYF.

The CDR3 loop is CASSYGPGEQFF. Written as DNA, the CDR3 is TGTGCCAGCAGTTACGGGCCGGGGGAGCAGTTCTTC. V and J are TRBV6-5 and TRBJ2-1; D may be TRBD2 (5 bases). Germline lookup yields CDR1 MNHEY and CDR2 SVGAGI. V dropped 2 bases and J dropped 10 bases, with 9 bases sitting between them. The CDR3 is 12 residues long.